The T cell receptor beta chain described here comes from a study of chemoradiotherapy in HPV16-positive cancers. This clone was picked up a small number of times. Only in-frame clones appear in the TCRdb table, and some are missing; sequencing was by immunoSEQ multiplex PCR. The table shows under 20,000 clones, with around four fifths occurring only once. This sample was obtained from a patient who underwent chemoradiotherapy. The source is a human donor with HPV-associated anogenital cancer.

This CDR3 reads CASSHSRGPYEQYF. DNA for the CDR3: TGCGCCAGCAGCCACTCGCGGGGTCCCTACGAGCAGTACTTC. The chain couples TRBV4-3 to TRBJ2-7; TRBD2 is a possible D gene (6 bases). CDR3 size: 14 residues. Trimming took 3 bases from V and 2 from J, leaving 11 bases between them. Germline CDR1 and CDR2: LGHNA and YSLEER.